Each of the 18 T cell receptor beta chains below was sequenced from the same sample in a study of T cells after yellow fever vaccination. Via MiXCR, TCRdb re-called the 5' RACE reads, giving one row per CDR3 protein. The sample shows over 300,000 distinct CDR3 sequences, around 4% of them seen only once. The sample in question was PBMCs, obtained on the day of the yellow fever booster vaccination. The receptors shown here come from a young man who received the YFV17D yellow fever vaccine.

A few counts support this clonotype. The J gene is TRBJ2-3, the V gene TRBV11-1; D remains unclear. The CDR3 has 15 residues. V was shortened by 7 bases and J by 0 bases, with 14 bases between the two germline ends. Looked up from germline, CDR1 is SGHAT and CDR2 is FQDESV (reference sequence). In DNA form, the CDR3 reads TGTGCCAGCACCATTCCGGGTTTTAGCACAGATACGCAGTATTTT. Encoded protein: CASTIPGFSTDTQYF.

The J gene is TRBJ2-7, the V gene TRBV20-1, with D possibly being TRBD2 (7 bases). Trimming took 5 bases from V and 3 from J, leaving 14 bases between them. Germline V gene data show CDR1 as DFQATT and CDR2 as SNEGSKA (reference sequence). This CDR3 contains 13 residues. For the CDR3, the DNA is TGCAGTGCTCTGGGGGGGGCCCACTACGAGCAGTACGTC. It specifies CSALGGAHYEQYV.

This clonotype was counted a few times. This chain links TRBV20-1 with TRBJ2-5; no firm D call. The length of the CDR3 is 13 residues. CDR1 is DFQATT and CDR2 is SNEGSKA in the germline V gene (reference sequence). V lost 5 bases, J lost 2 bases, and 12 bases lay in between. The CDR3 bases are TGCAGTGCTGCATCTGGGGTACAAGAGACCCAGTACTTC. This sequence encodes CSAASGVQETQYF.

Many counts were recorded for this clonotype. V usage is TRBV7-6 and J usage is TRBJ2-7; TRBD1 or TRBD2 may be the D gene (5 bases each). This CDR3 spans 15 amino acids. V was cut by 2 bases and J by 0 bases, with 11 bases left in between. CDR1 is SGHVS and CDR2 is FNYEAQ in the germline V gene. This chain's CDR3 is CASSLNGDLSYEQYF. CDR3 nucleotide sequence: TGTGCCAGCAGCTTAAACGGGGACCTCTCCTACGAGCAGTACTTC. The full variable domain, in which reference TRBV7-6 and TRBJ2-7 provide the parts outside the CDR3, is GAGVSQSPRYKVTKRGQDVALRCDPISGHVSLYWYRQALGQGPEFLTYFNYEAQQDKSGLPNDRFSAERPEGSISTLTIQRTEQRDSAMYRCASSLNGDLSYEQYFGPGTRLTVT.

This clonotype occurred many times. The chain links TRBV7-2 to TRBJ1-5; D not certain. V lost 4 bases to trimming and J lost 5 bases, with 9 bases between them. The germline CDR1 and CDR2 sequences are SGHTA and FQGNSA. The CDR3 contains 13 residues. The CDR3 region is CASSSGRYQPQHF. CDR3 bases: TGTGCCAGCAGCTCCGGGCGGTATCAGCCCCAGCATTTT.

V usage is TRBV30 and J usage is TRBJ2-7; D is possibly TRBD1 (5 bases). The germline V and J ends were trimmed by 2 bases and 3 bases, with 17 bases remaining between them. Germline-derived CDR1 and CDR2 are GTSNPN and SVGIG (reference sequence). The CDR3 loop spans 15 amino acids. The CDR3 coding sequence is TGTGCCTGGAGTCGAAAGGGGCCTAACCTCTACGAGCAGTACTTC. Translating gives CAWSRKGPNLYEQYF.

This clonotype was counted only a few times. The V call is TRBV7-9, the J call TRBJ2-5; 7 nucleotides line up with TRBD1. The CDR3 spans 17 residues. V lost 5 bases to trimming and J lost 3 bases; unmatched junction nucleotides: 15. Germline CDR1 and CDR2: SEHNR and FQNEAQ (reference sequence). CDR3 sequence reads: CASSPSGTVTVEETQYF. The CDR3, as DNA: TGTGCCAGCAGCCCCTCCGGGACAGTGACCGTAGAAGAGACCCAGTACTTC.

The chain carries TRBV19 and TRBJ2-1; 7 bases align to TRBD2. J lost 10 bases, V lost 4 bases, and 7 bases had no gene match. The CDR3 is 13 residues long. CDR1 and CDR2 from the germline V gene are LNHDA and SQIVND (reference sequence). CDR3 coding DNA: TGTGCCAGTAGTAGAACGCAACTAGCGGAGCAGTTCTTC. It encodes CASSRTQLAEQFF.

This clonotype turned up a few times. CDR3 amino acids: CASNSGRNYGYTF. The CDR3 DNA reads TGTGCCAGCAATTCAGGGAGGAACTATGGCTACACCTTC. This chain connects TRBV6-6 to TRBJ1-2, with TRBD1 as a possible D gene (5 bases). Trimming took off 7 bases at V and 2 bases at J, with 11 bases between the two ends. This CDR3 contains 13 residues. CDR1 is MNHNY and CDR2 is SVGAGI in the germline V gene (reference sequence).

A few counts support this clonotype. V usage is TRBV4-1 and J usage is TRBJ2-7; D tentatively fits TRBD1 or TRBD2 (5 bases each). This CDR3 is 15 amino acids long. In germline, CDR1 is MGHRA, CDR2 YSYEKL. The V end was cut by 0 bases, the J end by 7 bases, with 16 bases between. The CDR3 region is CASSQDHGTGWEQYF. DNA for the CDR3: TGCGCCAGCAGCCAAGACCATGGGACGGGATGGGAGCAGTACTTC.

The sample holds many counts of this clonotype. V usage is TRBV4-2 and J usage is TRBJ2-5; D ambiguous. CDR3 size: 14 residues. Germline V gene sequence: CDR1 LGHNA, CDR2 YNFKEQ. Between the trimmed V and J ends, which lost 3 bases and 2 bases, there was a span of 10 bases. Here the CDR3 reads CASSQNLGQETQYF. The CDR3 DNA sequence: TGTGCCAGCAGCCAGAATCTTGGGCAAGAGACCCAGTACTTC.

This clonotype appeared many times. This chain links TRBV6-2 or TRBV6-3 with TRBJ1-1; D gene unclear. This CDR3 is 17 amino acids long. CDR1 and CDR2 from the germline V gene are MNHEY and SVGEGT. V gave up 0 bases and J gave up 1 base, with 15 bases separating them. The chain's CDR3 is CASSYSLRVPRNTEAFF. The CDR3 DNA reads TGTGCCAGCAGTTACTCTTTAAGGGTACCGAGGAACACTGAAGCTTTCTTT.

This clonotype turned up a few times. The chain carries TRBV4-2 and TRBJ2-3; D is unclear. CDR1 is LGHNA and CDR2 is YNFKEQ in the germline V gene. This CDR3 comprises 16 residues. V lost 2 bases to trimming and J lost 1 base, with 13 bases between them. CDR3 protein: CASSQTSSSGTDTQYF. CDR3 coding DNA: TGTGCCAGCAGCCAAACTTCCTCATCGGGCACAGATACGCAGTATTTT.

This clonotype has only a few counts. CDR3 nucleotide sequence: TGCGCCAGCAGCCAAGATCCGGGATCCTCCTACGAGCAGTACTTC. It translates to CASSQDPGSSYEQYF. The chain is built from TRBV4-1 and TRBJ2-7; tentative D call: TRBD2 (5 bases). V was cut by 0 bases and J by 0 bases, with 9 bases left in between. The CDR3 totals 15 residues. The germline gives CDR1 MGHRA, CDR2 YSYEKL.

The chain joins TRBV30 to TRBJ2-2; 7 nucleotides match TRBD1. Germline-derived CDR1 and CDR2 are GTSNPN and SVGIG (reference sequence). V lost 2 bases and J lost 1; bases outside the gene matches: 1. The CDR3 totals 14 residues. CDR3 sequence reads: CAWSRTGNTGELFF. The CDR3 region has the DNA TGTGCCTGGAGTAGGACAGGGAACACCGGGGAGCTGTTTTTT.

This clonotype was detected a few times. The chain couples TRBV7-2 to TRBJ2-5; 8 nucleotides line up with TRBD2. Germline lookup yields CDR1 SGHTA and CDR2 FQGNSA. This CDR3 is 16 amino acids long. Unmatched junction bases numbered 13, after V lost 3 bases and J lost 7 bases. The DNA of the CDR3 is TGTGCCAGCAGCTTTCCGGGGGGGGCCCCCGGGCGGACCCAGTACTTC. It codes for CASSFPGGAPGRTQYF.

This clonotype was detected many times. V gene TRBV28 combines with J gene TRBJ2-2, with D perhaps matching TRBD1 (7 bases). Looked up from germline, CDR1 is MDHEN and CDR2 is SYDVKM. CDR3 length: 15 amino acids. Trimming left V 3 bases short and J 7 bases short, with 15 bases between. The CDR3 sequence: CASSLEGARGGELFF. Here the CDR3 DNA reads TGTGCCAGCAGTTTGGAGGGGGCCCGGGGCGGGGAGCTGTTTTTT.

This clonotype was observed many times. The V and J genes are TRBV5-1 and TRBJ2-3, with 8 bases fitting TRBD1. With V trimmed by 4 bases and J by 4 bases, 2 bases remained unmatched. The CDR3 is 13 amino acids. The germline CDR1 and CDR2 sequences are SGHRS and YFSETQ. The CDR3 loop is CASSVTGADTQYF. The CDR3 DNA sequence: TGCGCCAGCAGCGTGACAGGGGCAGATACGCAGTATTTT.